In this sample, the clone carrying this T cell receptor beta chain turned up a few times. Its matching antigen is unknown. Treatment indicated: approximately nine-day PBMC culture with coronavirus spike peptide pools or control peptides (ViraFEST assay). Trimming at V came to 5 bases and at J to 2 bases, leaving 3 bases not matched to a gene. This CDR3 is 16 amino acids long. Germline V lookup: CDR1 SGHTA, CDR2 FQGNSA. Sequencing of DNA taken from cultured CD4+ T cells relied on the Oncomine TCR Beta short-read assay. TCRdb reprocessed the PCR reads with MiXCR, giving one entry per CDR3 protein. The sample yields approximately 21,000 distinct CDR3 sequences, around 40% seen once. The data belong to a study of vaccination and CD4 T cells after COVID-19.

V usage is TRBV7-2 and J usage is TRBJ2-7; 16 bases match TRBD2. This receptor was identified in a human donor who had recovered from COVID-19. The input for sequencing was CD4+ T cells from blood, cultured in vitro, taken after SARS-CoV-2 vaccination. CDR3 sequence: CASSPGLAGGAYEQYF. The DNA of the CDR3 is TGTGCCAGCAGCCCGGGACTAGCGGGGGGGGCCTACGAGCAGTACTTC.